These 30 T cell receptor beta chains were all obtained from the same sample, sequenced in a study of T cell responses to AZD1222 COVID-19 vaccine. This table comes from immunoSEQ multiplex PCR, and its TCRdb copy is limited to in-frame clones, with some not included. Here the sample spans 100,000 to 150,000 clones, 88% being singletons. Sequencing used peripheral blood, obtained on day 0 of MenACWY control vaccination. Receptors were obtained from an adult in good health.

The V call is TRBV19, the J call TRBJ2-1; TRBD2 aligns across 8 bases. Germline V gene data show CDR1 as LNHDA and CDR2 as SQIVND (reference sequence). The ends lost 6 bases at V and 0 bases at J; junction bases unmatched: 4. The CDR3 totals 15 residues. CDR3 sequence: CASRTTSGSYNEQFF. The CDR3 DNA reads TGTGCCAGTAGAACAACTAGCGGCTCCTACAATGAGCAGTTCTTC. Full variable domain (missing parts from reference TRBV19 and TRBJ2-1): DGGITQSPKYLFRKEGQNVTLSCEQNLNHDAMYWYRQDPGQGLRLIYYSQIVNDFQKGDIAEGYSVSREKKESFPLTVTSAQKNPTAFYLCASRTTSGSYNEQFFGPGTRLTVL.

The chain employs TRBV28 and TRBJ1-3; tentative D call: TRBD1 (5 bases). CDR3 length: 13 residues. Per germline, CDR1 MDHEN and CDR2 SYDVKM. V was pared by 6 bases and J by 4 bases, with 10 bases between. The CDR3 coding sequence is TGTGCCAGCAGCTCGGGACTCGGAAACACCATATATTTT. Residues: CASSSGLGNTIYF. Using reference TRBV28 and TRBJ1-3 for the parts outside the CDR3, the full variable domain is DVKVTQSSRYLVKRTGEKVFLECVQDMDHENMFWYRQDPGLGLRLIYFSYDVKMKEKGDIPEGYSVSREKKERFSLILESASTNQTSMYLCASSSGLGNTIYFGEGSWLTVV.

The chain uses TRBV25-1 and TRBJ2-1; D gene ambiguous. The V and J ends lost 6 bases and 3 bases respectively, with 12 bases between them. In germline, CDR1 is MGHDK, CDR2 SYGVNS. This CDR3 comprises 14 residues. The CDR3 region is CASSAGYGYNEQFF. The CDR3 DNA follows: TGTGCCAGCAGCGCCGGGTACGGCTACAATGAGCAGTTCTTC.

This sequence joins TRBV5-1 and TRBJ2-7; 8 positions match TRBD1. Germline CDR1 reads SGHRS; CDR2 reads YFSETQ. Trimming cost V 4 bases and J 4 bases; bases outside gene matches: 10. The CDR3 sequence is 15 residues long. CDR3 sequence: CASSMPGQVLYEQYF. In DNA, the CDR3 is TGCGCCAGCAGCATGCCGGGACAGGTTTTGTACGAGCAGTACTTC.

The chain is built from TRBV12-3 or TRBV12-4 and TRBJ1-2; TRBD1 aligns across 8 bases. The trim removed 5 bases at V and 4 bases at J, leaving 3 bases unmatched. This CDR3 comprises 13 residues. Here the CDR3 reads CASSQGAGYGYTF. As DNA, the CDR3 is TGTGCCAGCAGTCAGGGGGCGGGCTATGGCTACACCTTC.

The rearrangement joins TRBV9 to TRBJ2-3; D remains unclear. Deletions cut 0 bases from V and 0 bases from J, with 5 bases between. This CDR3 has 14 residues. The germline gives CDR1 SGDLS, CDR2 YYNGEE. CDR3 DNA sequence: TGTGCCAGCAGCGTAGGAGCTAGCACAGATACGCAGTATTTT. Translating it yields CASSVGASTDTQYF.

The chain employs TRBV3-1 (or the pseudogene TRBV3-2) and TRBJ1-2; D is ambiguous. Germline V gene sequence: CDR1 LGHDT, CDR2 YNNKEL (reference sequence). Deletions cut 3 bases from V and 6 bases from J, with 14 bases between. The CDR3 contains 14 residues. The CDR3 loop reads CASSQSSRKDGYTF. The DNA for the CDR3 is TGTGCCAGCAGCCAGTCAAGCAGGAAGGATGGCTACACCTTC.

CDR3 bases: TGTGCCAGCAGAGGAGTGGGGATGAACACTGAAGCTTTCTTT. As protein: CASRGVGMNTEAFF. The chain is built from TRBV6-5 and TRBJ1-1; unclear D gene. Trimming cost V 6 bases and J 0 bases, with 11 bases left between them. In germline, CDR1 is MNHEY, CDR2 SVGAGI. The CDR3 contains 14 residues.

The genes are TRBV15 and TRBJ2-1; weak D call: TRBD2 (5 bases). This CDR3 spans 14 amino acids. Germline CDR1 reads LNHNV; CDR2 reads YYDKDF (reference sequence). V lost 0 bases to trimming and J lost 12 bases, with 15 bases between them. The CDR3 loop is CATSRDAGLGVQFF. The CDR3 DNA is TGTGCCACCAGCAGAGATGCGGGTCTGGGTGTGCAGTTCTTC.

The chain combines TRBV18 with TRBJ2-1; 8 bases are shared with TRBD2. V lost 2 bases, J lost 6 bases, and 12 bases stayed unmatched. Germline assignment: CDR1 KGHSH and CDR2 LQKENI. This CDR3 spans 17 amino acids. Here the CDR3 reads CASSPSSGNQVSNEQFF. CDR3 bases: TGTGCCAGCTCACCAAGTAGCGGGAATCAAGTTAGCAATGAGCAGTTCTTC.

This sequence joins TRBV19 and TRBJ2-2; perhaps TRBD2 as D (6 bases). The germline V gene encodes CDR1 LNHDA and CDR2 SQIVND (reference sequence). This CDR3 is 17 amino acids long. V lost 3 bases and J 0 bases, leaving 14 bases between the germline ends. The CDR3 DNA follows: TGTGCCAGTAGTATCTTCGCGGGGTCGTCGAACACCGGGGAGCTGTTTTTT. Protein sequence: CASSIFAGSSNTGELFF.

This chain joins TRBV18 and TRBJ1-2; no reliable D call. The CDR3 has 15 amino acids. Germline V gene sequence: CDR1 KGHSH, CDR2 LQKENI. Trimming removed 2 bases from V and 3 bases from J, with 13 bases in between. This CDR3 is CASSPSGSTYYGYTF. Written as DNA, the CDR3 is TGTGCCAGCTCACCATCGGGATCAACCTACTATGGCTACACCTTC.

The chain employs TRBV2 and TRBJ1-1; 7 bases are shared with TRBD1. The CDR3 is 13 amino acids. The V gene's germline CDR1 is SNHLY and CDR2 FYNNEI. V shed 7 bases and J 0 bases; nucleotides not matched to a gene: 2. In DNA, the CDR3 is TGTGCCAGCACGGGACAGATGAACACTGAAGCTTTCTTT. Protein product: CASTGQMNTEAFF.

J is TRBJ1-4 and V is TRBV18; D might be TRBD1 (5 bases). CDR3 length equals 15 residues. Germline lookup yields CDR1 KGHSH and CDR2 LQKENI. Trimming stripped 5 bases from V and 3 bases from J, with 13 bases between. CDR3: CASSSTQGSNEKLFF. CDR3 coding DNA: TGTGCCAGCTCATCGACTCAGGGTTCTAATGAAAAACTGTTTTTT. Full variable domain (remainder filled in from reference TRBV18 and TRBJ1-4): NAGVMQNPRHLVRRRGQEARLRCSPMKGHSHVYWYRQLPEEGLKFMVYLQKENIIDESGMPKERFSAEFPKEGPSILRIQQVVRGDSAAYFCASSSTQGSNEKLFFGSGTQLSVL.

The chain carries TRBV10-3 and TRBJ2-3; D perhaps matches TRBD2 (6 bases). CDR3 length: 17 residues. CDR1 is ENHRY and CDR2 is SYGVKD in the germline V gene. Trimming left V 5 bases short and J 2 bases short, with 20 bases between. CDR3 sequence (DNA): TGTGCCATCAGTTACCATCCCCGACTAGGGAACACAGATACGCAGTATTTT. Encoded protein: CAISYHPRLGNTDTQYF.

V and J are TRBV5-1 and TRBJ1-2, with 12 positions matching TRBD1. Germline V gene sequence: CDR1 SGHRS, CDR2 YFSETQ. V gave up 3 bases and J gave up 8 bases; unmatched junction bases: 5. This CDR3 is 14 amino acids long. CDR3 protein: CASSSGQGARGYTF. The CDR3 DNA sequence: TGCGCCAGCAGCTCGGGACAGGGGGCGCGCGGCTACACCTTC.

In its sample, this clone ranks as medium-sized. CDR3 residues: CASRGAQETQYF. In DNA form, the CDR3 reads TGTGCCAGCCGGGGTGCGCAAGAGACCCAGTACTTC. J is TRBJ2-5 and V is TRBV7-9; a weak D match, TRBD2 (5 bases). Germline CDR1 and CDR2: SEHNR and FQNEAQ (reference sequence). V was clipped by 8 bases and J by 2 bases, with 9 bases between them. This CDR3 is built from 12 residues.

The chain couples TRBV20-1 to TRBJ2-7; D is uncertain. Trimming stripped 7 bases from V and 0 bases from J, with 4 bases between. The CDR3 has 10 amino acids. Germline lookup yields CDR1 DFQATT and CDR2 SNEGSKA (reference sequence). DNA of the CDR3: TGCAGTGTTAGCTCCTACGAGCAGTACTTC. The encoded protein is CSVSSYEQYF.

This sequence joins TRBV19 and TRBJ1-2, with 8 bases that match TRBD1. CDR3 length: 16 residues. V was pared by 6 bases and J by 4 bases, with 13 bases of the junction left unmatched. Germline lookup yields CDR1 LNHDA and CDR2 SQIVND (reference sequence). The CDR3 here is CASRPSQGAPGYGYTF. The CDR3, as DNA: TGTGCCAGTAGACCCTCCCAGGGGGCGCCGGGCTATGGCTACACCTTC.

There are a few counts of this clone. This sequence joins TRBV28 and TRBJ1-1, with D perhaps matching TRBD1 (5 bases). The V end lost 8 bases, the J end lost 2 bases, and 15 bases lay between the germline ends. There are 14 residues in the CDR3. Per the germline V gene, CDR1 is MDHEN and CDR2 is SYDVKM. CDR3 sequence (DNA): TGTGCCAGCTGTCAGGGACCTCTAAACACTGAAGCTTTCTTT. This gives the protein CASCQGPLNTEAFF.

The CDR3 bases are TGTGCCACCAGCAGTTCTAGCGGGAGGGCCAATGAGCAGTTCTTC. Encoded protein: CATSSSSGRANEQFF. The chain joins TRBV15 to TRBJ2-1, with TRBD2 identical over 12 bases. V lost 3 bases to trimming and J lost 6 bases; unmatched junction nucleotides: 3. The CDR3 contains 15 residues. Germline V gene sequence: CDR1 LNHNV, CDR2 YYDKDF (reference sequence).

The chain has TRBV7-8 and TRBJ2-7; D remains unclear. Germline lookup yields CDR1 SGHVS and CDR2 FQNEAQ. The CDR3 sequence is 14 residues long. Trimming pared 5 bases from V and 4 bases from J, leaving 15 bases between. CDR3 sequence: CASSRASKGYEQYF. The CDR3 DNA follows: TGTGCCAGCAGCAGAGCTAGTAAAGGGTACGAGCAGTACTTC.

The rearrangement links TRBV21-1 to TRBJ2-1; the table assigns TRBD2, which was not confirmed against the DNA. TRBV21-1 is assigned pseudogene status. The CDR3 has 14 amino acids. CDR3 bases: TGTGCCAGACAATTAGCGGGAGCTTACAATGAGCAGTTCTTC. Amino acid sequence: CARQLAGAYNEQFF.

The V and J genes are TRBV7-3 and TRBJ2-3; D remains ambiguous. Trimming stripped 0 bases from V and 0 bases from J, with 7 bases between. The CDR3 has 15 residues. Germline assignment: CDR1 SGHTA and CDR2 FQGTGA. Written as DNA, the CDR3 is TGTGCCAGCAGCTTAACGGCGGTTAGCACAGATACGCAGTATTTT. Encoded protein: CASSLTAVSTDTQYF. Full variable domain (missing parts from reference TRBV7-3 and TRBJ2-3): GAGVSQTPSNKVTEKGKYVELRCDPISGHTALYWYRQSLGQGPEFLIYFQGTGAADDSGLPNDRFFAVRPEGSVSTLKIQRTERGDSAVYLCASSLTAVSTDTQYFGPGTRLTVL.

V is TRBV28 and J is TRBJ2-3; 7 positions match TRBD2. CDR1 and CDR2 from the germline V gene are MDHEN and SYDVKM. The CDR3 extends over 14 amino acids. V was clipped by 5 bases and J by 6 bases; unmatched bases: 8. The CDR3 region has the DNA TGTGCCAGCAGTCTTCGACTAGCTGTTGATACGCAGTATTTT. It encodes CASSLRLAVDTQYF.

The chain combines TRBV28 with TRBJ2-1, with D unclear. The CDR3 length is 17 residues. Trimming left V 3 bases short and J 5 bases short, with 20 bases between. Looked up from germline, CDR1 is MDHEN and CDR2 is SYDVKM. CDR3 in DNA: TGTGCCAGCAGTTTTGGACGGCCCTATTACAAACACAATGAGCAGTTCTTC. Translating gives CASSFGRPYYKHNEQFF.

The chain combines TRBV28 with TRBJ2-1; 9 bases line up with TRBD2. The germline V gene encodes CDR1 MDHEN and CDR2 SYDVKM. The J segment lost 3 bases and the V segment lost 2 bases, leaving 2 bases of the junction unmatched. The CDR3 sequence is 15 residues long. The CDR3 sequence: CASSLGTSSYNEQFF. The DNA for the CDR3 is TGTGCCAGCAGTTTAGGGACTAGCAGCTACAATGAGCAGTTCTTC.

The chain carries TRBV13 and TRBJ2-2; maybe TRBD1 (6 bases). CDR3 size: 15 residues. Germline V lookup: CDR1 PRHDT, CDR2 FYEKMQ (reference sequence). Trimming shortened V by 5 bases and J by 5 bases, and 15 bases separated the two germline ends. CDR3 DNA sequence: TGTGCCAGCAGCGCAGGGACGAGGGGGACCGGGGAGCTGTTTTTT. It encodes CASSAGTRGTGELFF.

The chain couples TRBV7-9 to TRBJ1-4; no definite D call. Germline lookup yields CDR1 SEHNR and CDR2 FQNEAQ (reference sequence). The ends were cut back, 4 bases at V and 8 bases at J, with 14 bases in the middle. The CDR3 has 14 amino acids. The CDR3 DNA sequence: TGTGCCAGCAGCTATCTCCGCTCAGGAGAAAAACTGTTTTTT. As protein: CASSYLRSGEKLFF.

V usage is TRBV19 and J usage is TRBJ1-1; TRBD1 aligns across 8 bases. The CDR3 has 14 amino acids. V gave up 6 bases and J gave up 2 bases; unmatched junction bases: 5. Germline CDR1 LNHDA, CDR2 SQIVND (reference sequence). Here the CDR3 DNA reads TGTGCCAGTAGGCCCCAGGGGGCTAACACTGAAGCTTTCTTT. This codes for CASRPQGANTEAFF.